The clone carrying this T cell receptor (beta chain) was seen many times. Its antigen remains unidentified. Transcripts of RNA were the source for amplifying TCR beta CDR3 regions. In the first round, RT-PCR was carried out with HTBI primers, and a multiplex PCR formed the second round. MiXCR was run by TCRdb on the multiplex PCR reads, yielding one entry per CDR3 protein. This sample has about 220,000 distinct CDR3 sequences; roughly 21% occur once, and the top ten carry around 40%. CDR3 size: 14 residues. V was pared by 3 bases and J by 6 bases, with 15 bases between. The germline V gene encodes CDR1 WNHNN and CDR2 SYGVQD (reference sequence). Certain patients, namely those with other autoimmune diseases, uncontrolled infections, pregnancy or lactation, were excluded. Physicians reached a diagnosis by relying on clinical symptoms, serum thyroxine, TRAb, thyroid ultrasound and orbital computed tomography.

This entry comes from a study of Graves' ophthalmopathy and Graves' hyperthyroidism. Study findings and constraints: Both an approximately 70% sensitivity and a 72.22% specificity characterized the model's predictions of ophthalmopathy progression.

The sequenced material came from peripheral blood. The clonotype originates from a woman aged 50 to 65 with Graves' ophthalmopathy. The V call is TRBV10-1, the J call TRBJ2-7; tentatively, D is TRBD2 (5 bases). In nucleotides, the CDR3 is TGCGCCAGCAGTGACACGGACTTCTCTGGCGAGCAGTACTTC. Amino acids: CASSDTDFSGEQYF.